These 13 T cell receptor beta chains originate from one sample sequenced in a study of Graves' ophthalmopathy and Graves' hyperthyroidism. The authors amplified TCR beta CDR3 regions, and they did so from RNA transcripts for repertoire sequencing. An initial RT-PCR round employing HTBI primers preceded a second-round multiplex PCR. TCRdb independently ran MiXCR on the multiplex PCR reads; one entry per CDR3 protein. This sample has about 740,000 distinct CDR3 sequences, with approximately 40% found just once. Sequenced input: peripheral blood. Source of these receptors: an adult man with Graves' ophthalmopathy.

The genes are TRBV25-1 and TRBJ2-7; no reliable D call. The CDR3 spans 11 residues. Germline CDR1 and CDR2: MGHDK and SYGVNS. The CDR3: CARPEQVEQYF. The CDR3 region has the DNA TGTGCTAGACCCGAACAAGTCGAGCAGTACTTC.

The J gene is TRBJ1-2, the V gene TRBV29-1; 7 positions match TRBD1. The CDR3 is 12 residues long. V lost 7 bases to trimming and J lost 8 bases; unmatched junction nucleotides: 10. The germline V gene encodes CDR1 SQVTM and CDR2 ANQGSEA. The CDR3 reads CSAADRHMGYTF. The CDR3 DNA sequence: TGCAGCGCCGCGGACAGGCATATGGGCTACACCTTC.

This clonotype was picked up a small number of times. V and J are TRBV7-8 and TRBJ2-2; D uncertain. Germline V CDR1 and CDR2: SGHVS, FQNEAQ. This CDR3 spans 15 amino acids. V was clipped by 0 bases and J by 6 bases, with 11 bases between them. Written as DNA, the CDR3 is TGTGCCAGCAGCTTAGCTAGAGGAAGGCCCGGGGAGCTGTTTTTT. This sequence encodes CASSLARGRPGELFF.

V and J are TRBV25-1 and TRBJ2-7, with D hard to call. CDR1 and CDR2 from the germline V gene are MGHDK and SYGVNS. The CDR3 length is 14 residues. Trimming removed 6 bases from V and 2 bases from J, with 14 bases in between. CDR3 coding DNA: TGTGCCAGCAGCCCCGCGACTCAACCCTACGAGCAGTACTTC. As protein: CASSPATQPYEQYF.

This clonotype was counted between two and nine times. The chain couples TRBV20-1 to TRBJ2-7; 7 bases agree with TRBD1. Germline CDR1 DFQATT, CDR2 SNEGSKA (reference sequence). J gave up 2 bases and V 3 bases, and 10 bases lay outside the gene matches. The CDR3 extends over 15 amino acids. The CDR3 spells CSARAGGVSAYEQYF. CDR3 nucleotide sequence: TGCAGTGCTAGGGCAGGGGGTGTTTCGGCCTACGAGCAGTACTTC.

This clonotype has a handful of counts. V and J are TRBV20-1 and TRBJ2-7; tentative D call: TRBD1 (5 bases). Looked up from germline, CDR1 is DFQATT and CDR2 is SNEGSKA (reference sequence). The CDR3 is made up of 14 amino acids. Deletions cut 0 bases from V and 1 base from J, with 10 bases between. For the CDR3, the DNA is TGCAGTGCTAGAGAACAGCCAGGGTCCTACGAGCAGTACTTC. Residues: CSAREQPGSYEQYF.

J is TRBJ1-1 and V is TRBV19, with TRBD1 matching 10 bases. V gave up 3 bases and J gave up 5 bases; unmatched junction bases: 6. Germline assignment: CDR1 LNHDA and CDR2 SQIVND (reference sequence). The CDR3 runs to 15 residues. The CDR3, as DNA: TGTGCCAGTAGTATTGACAGGGGGCCTTTAACTGAAGCTTTCTTT. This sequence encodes CASSIDRGPLTEAFF.

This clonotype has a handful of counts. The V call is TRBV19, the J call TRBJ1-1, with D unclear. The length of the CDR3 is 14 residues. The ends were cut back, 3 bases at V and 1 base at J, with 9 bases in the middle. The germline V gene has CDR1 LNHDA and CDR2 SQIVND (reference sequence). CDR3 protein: CASSIRESNTEAFF. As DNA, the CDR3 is TGTGCCAGTAGTATCCGTGAGTCGAACACTGAAGCTTTCTTT.

CDR3 sequence: CASGLDRASEQYF. The CDR3 coding sequence is TGTGCCAGCGGACTGGACAGGGCTAGCGAGCAGTACTTC. The chain uses TRBV12-3 or TRBV12-4 and TRBJ2-7; 8 bases align to TRBD1. The CDR3 has 13 residues. Germline trimming cut 8 bases from V and 6 bases from J; bases unmatched to any gene: 9.

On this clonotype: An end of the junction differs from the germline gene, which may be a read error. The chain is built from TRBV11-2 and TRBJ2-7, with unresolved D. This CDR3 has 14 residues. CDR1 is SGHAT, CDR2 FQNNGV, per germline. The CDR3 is CASSLGAVGYGQYF. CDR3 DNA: TGTGCCAGCAGCTTAGGGGCGGTGGGGTACGGGCAGTACTTC.

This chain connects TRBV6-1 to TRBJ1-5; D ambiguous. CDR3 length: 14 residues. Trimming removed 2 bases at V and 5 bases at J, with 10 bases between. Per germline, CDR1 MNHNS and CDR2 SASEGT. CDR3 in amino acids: CASSERPADQPQHF. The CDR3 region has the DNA TGTGCCAGCAGTGAAAGGCCGGCGGATCAGCCCCAGCATTTT.

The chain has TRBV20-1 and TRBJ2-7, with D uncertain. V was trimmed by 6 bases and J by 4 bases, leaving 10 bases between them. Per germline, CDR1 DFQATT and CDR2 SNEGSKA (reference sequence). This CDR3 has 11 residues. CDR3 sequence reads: CSALETYEQYF. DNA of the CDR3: TGCAGTGCCTTGGAGACTTACGAGCAGTACTTC.

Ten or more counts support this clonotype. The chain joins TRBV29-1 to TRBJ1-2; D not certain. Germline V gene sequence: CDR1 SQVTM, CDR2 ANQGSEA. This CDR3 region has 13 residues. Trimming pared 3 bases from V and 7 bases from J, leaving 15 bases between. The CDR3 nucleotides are TGCAGCGTTGAGACCCTAGGGTGGGTTGGCTACACCTTC. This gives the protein CSVETLGWVGYTF. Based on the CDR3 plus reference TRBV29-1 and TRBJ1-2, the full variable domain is SAVISQKPSRDICQRGTSLTIQCQVDSQVTMMFWYRQQPGQSLTLIATANQGSEATYESGFVIDKFPISRPNLTFSTLTVSNMSPEDSSIYLCSVETLGWVGYTFGSGTRLTVV.